This T cell receptor beta chain was identified during a study of prognosis after radiotherapy for stage I lung cancer. Study summary: Those with stage I non-small cell lung cancer who took part were enrolled between 2018 and January 2019.

V gave up 1 base and J gave up 5 bases; unmatched junction bases: 6. The CDR3 consists of 15 residues. Per germline, CDR1 DFQATT and CDR2 SNEGSKA (reference sequence). Study results and caveats: It was not determined whether the expanded TCR clones were tumor-specific. Unique TCR clone counts went down once patients had stereotactic body radiation therapy, median about 10,000 versus 6,900.

Of note for this clonotype: Its antigen is undetermined.

From genomic DNA, two-round multiplex PCR was used to amplify TCR beta CDR3. First-round PCR used primers specific to each TRBV and TRBJ gene. In TCRdb, the multiplex PCR reads were re-called with MiXCR into one record per CDR3 protein. The data show fewer than 40,000 distinct CDR3 sequences, less than 40% seen once. The sequenced sample was PBMCs, obtained before or after stereotactic body radiation therapy (not recorded which). The gene calls are TRBV20-1 and TRBJ2-1, with 9 bases identical to TRBD1. This receptor was taken from a donor older than 45 with non-small cell lung cancer. The CDR3 region is CSARVWDREDNEQFF. CDR3 DNA sequence: TGCAGTGCTAGAGTATGGGACAGGGAGGACAATGAGCAGTTCTTC.